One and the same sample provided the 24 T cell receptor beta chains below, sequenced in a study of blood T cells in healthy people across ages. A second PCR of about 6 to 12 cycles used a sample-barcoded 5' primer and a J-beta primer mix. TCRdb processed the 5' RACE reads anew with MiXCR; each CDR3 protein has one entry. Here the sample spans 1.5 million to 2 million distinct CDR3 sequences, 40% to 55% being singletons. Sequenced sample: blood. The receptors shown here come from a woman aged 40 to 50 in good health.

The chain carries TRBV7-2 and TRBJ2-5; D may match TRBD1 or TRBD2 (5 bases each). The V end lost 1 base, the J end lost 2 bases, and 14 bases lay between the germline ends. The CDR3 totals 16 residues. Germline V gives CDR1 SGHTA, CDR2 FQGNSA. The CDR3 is CASSLGQRGNQETQYF. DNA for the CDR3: TGTGCCAGCAGCTTAGGACAGAGGGGAAATCAAGAGACCCAGTACTTC.

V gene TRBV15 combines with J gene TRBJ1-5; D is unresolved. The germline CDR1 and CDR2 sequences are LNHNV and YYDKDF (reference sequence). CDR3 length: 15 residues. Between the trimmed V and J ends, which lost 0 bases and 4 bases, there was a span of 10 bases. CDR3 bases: TGTGCCACCAGCAGAGATAAGGGTATGAATCAGCCCCAGCATTTT. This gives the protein CATSRDKGMNQPQHF.

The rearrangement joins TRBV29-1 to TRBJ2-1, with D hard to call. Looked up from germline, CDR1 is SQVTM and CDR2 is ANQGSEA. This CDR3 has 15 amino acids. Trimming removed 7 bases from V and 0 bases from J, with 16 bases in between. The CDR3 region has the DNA TGCAGCGCCGCCGGCGACATAAGCTCCTACAATGAGCAGTTCTTC. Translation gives CSAAGDISSYNEQFF.

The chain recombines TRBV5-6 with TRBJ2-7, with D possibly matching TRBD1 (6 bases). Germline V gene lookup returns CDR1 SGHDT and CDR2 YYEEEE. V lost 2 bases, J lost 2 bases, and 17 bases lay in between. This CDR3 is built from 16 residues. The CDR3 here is CASSFQPTRTAYEQYF. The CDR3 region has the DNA TGTGCCAGCAGCTTTCAACCAACCAGGACAGCCTACGAGCAGTACTTC.

This CDR3 is CASSPQWSGSEQYF. CDR3 coding DNA: TGTGCCAGCAGCCCGCAATGGTCGGGGTCCGAGCAGTACTTC. This rearrangement joins TRBV3-1 to TRBJ2-7, with D tentatively TRBD2 (5 bases). From germline, CDR1 is LGHDT and CDR2 YNNKEL (reference sequence). The CDR3 sequence is 14 residues long. Trimming took off 4 bases at V and 6 bases at J, with 16 bases between the two ends.

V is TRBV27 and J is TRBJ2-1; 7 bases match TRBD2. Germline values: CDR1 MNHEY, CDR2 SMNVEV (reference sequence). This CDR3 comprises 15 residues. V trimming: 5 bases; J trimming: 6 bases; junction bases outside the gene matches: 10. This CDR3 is CASSPGRAGSNEQFF. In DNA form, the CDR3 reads TGTGCCAGCAGTCCCGGACGAGCGGGGTCCAATGAGCAGTTCTTC.

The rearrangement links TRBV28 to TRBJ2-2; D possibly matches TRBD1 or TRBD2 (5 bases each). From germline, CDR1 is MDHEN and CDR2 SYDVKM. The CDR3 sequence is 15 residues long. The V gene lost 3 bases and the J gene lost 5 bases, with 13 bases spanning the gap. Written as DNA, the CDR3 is TGTGCCAGCAGTTTCGGGGCCACCGGTACCGGGGAGCTGTTTTTT. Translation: CASSFGATGTGELFF.

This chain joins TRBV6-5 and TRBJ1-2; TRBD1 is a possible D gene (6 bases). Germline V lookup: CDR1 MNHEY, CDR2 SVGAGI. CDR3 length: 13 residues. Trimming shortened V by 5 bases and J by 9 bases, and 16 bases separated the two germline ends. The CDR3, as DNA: TGTGCCAGCAGTCGACAGGACATGCGGAGCTACACCTTC. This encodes CASSRQDMRSYTF.

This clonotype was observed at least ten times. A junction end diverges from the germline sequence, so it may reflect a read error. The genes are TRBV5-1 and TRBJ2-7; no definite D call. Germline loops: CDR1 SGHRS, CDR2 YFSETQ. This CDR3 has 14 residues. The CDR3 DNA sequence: TGTGCCAGCAGTTTGGGCGGTAGGTCCTACGAGCAGTACTTC. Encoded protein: CASSLGGRSYEQYF. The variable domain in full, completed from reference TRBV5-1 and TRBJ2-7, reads KAGVTQTPRYLIKTRGQQVTLSCSPISGHRSVSWYQQTPGQGLQFLFEYFSETQRNKGNFPGRFSGRQFSNSRSEMNVSTLELGDSALYLCASSLGGRSYEQYFGPGTRLTVT.

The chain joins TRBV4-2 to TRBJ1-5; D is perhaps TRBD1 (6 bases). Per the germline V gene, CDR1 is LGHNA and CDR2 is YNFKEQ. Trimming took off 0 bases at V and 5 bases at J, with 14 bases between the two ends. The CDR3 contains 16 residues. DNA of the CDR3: TGTGCCAGCAGCCAAGATGGGCAGGGGTACGATCAGCCCCAGCATTTT. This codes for CASSQDGQGYDQPQHF.

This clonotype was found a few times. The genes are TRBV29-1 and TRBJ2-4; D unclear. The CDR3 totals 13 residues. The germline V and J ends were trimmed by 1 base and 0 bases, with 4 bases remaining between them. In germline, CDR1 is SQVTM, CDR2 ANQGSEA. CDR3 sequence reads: CSVEGTAKNIQYF. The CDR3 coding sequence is TGCAGCGTTGAAGGTACAGCCAAAAACATTCAGTACTTC.

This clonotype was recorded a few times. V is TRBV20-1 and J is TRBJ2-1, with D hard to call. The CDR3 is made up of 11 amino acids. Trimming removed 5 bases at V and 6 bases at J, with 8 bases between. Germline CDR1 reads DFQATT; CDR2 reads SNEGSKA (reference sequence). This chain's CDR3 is CSAAPFNEQFF. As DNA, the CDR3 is TGCAGTGCTGCCCCGTTCAATGAGCAGTTCTTC.

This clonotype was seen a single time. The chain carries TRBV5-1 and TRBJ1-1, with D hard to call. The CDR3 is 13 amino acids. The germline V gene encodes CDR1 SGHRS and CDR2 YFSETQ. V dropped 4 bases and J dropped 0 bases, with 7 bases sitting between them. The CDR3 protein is CASSTSMNTEAFF. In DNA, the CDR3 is TGCGCCAGCAGCACTTCAATGAACACTGAAGCTTTCTTT.

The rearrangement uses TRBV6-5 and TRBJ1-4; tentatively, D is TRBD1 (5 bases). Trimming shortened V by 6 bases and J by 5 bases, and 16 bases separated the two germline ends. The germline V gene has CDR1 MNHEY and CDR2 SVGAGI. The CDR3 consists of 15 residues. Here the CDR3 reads CASSLNRLKNEKLFF. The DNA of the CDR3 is TGTGCCAGCAGCCTTAACAGGCTCAAGAATGAAAAACTGTTTTTT.

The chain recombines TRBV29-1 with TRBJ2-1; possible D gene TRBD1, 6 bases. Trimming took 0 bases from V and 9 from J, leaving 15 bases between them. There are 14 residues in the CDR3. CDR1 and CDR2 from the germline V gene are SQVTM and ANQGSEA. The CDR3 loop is CSVEDGLLGGEQFF. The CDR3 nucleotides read TGCAGCGTTGAAGATGGCCTTCTAGGGGGTGAGCAGTTCTTC.

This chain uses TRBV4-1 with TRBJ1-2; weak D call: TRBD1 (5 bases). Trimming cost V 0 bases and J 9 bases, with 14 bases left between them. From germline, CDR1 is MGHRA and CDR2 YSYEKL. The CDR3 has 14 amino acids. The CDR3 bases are TGCGCCAGCAGCCAAGATGCGGGGCGTGCTCGCTACACCTTC. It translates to CASSQDAGRARYTF.

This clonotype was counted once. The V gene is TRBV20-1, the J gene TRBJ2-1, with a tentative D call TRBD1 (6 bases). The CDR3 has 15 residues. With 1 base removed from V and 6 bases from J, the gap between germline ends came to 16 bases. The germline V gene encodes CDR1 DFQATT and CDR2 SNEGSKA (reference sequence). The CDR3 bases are TGCAGTGCTAGAGGGGTCCGGGACACGTTCAATGAGCAGTTCTTC. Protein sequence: CSARGVRDTFNEQFF.

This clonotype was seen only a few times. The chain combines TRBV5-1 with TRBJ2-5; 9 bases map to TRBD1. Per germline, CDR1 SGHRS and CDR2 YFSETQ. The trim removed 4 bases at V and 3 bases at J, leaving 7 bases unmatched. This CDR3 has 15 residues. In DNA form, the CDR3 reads TGCGCCAGCAGCACCGGGACAGGGCGAAAAGAGACCCAGTACTTC. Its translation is CASSTGTGRKETQYF.

CDR3 DNA: TGCAGCGTCGGGGGGGCGGGGAATGAGCAGTTCTTC. It translates to CSVGGAGNEQFF. This chain joins TRBV29-1 and TRBJ2-1, with 8 bases that match TRBD2. This CDR3 comprises 12 residues. Trimming cost V 6 bases and J 7 bases; bases outside gene matches: 5. Germline assignment: CDR1 SQVTM and CDR2 ANQGSEA.

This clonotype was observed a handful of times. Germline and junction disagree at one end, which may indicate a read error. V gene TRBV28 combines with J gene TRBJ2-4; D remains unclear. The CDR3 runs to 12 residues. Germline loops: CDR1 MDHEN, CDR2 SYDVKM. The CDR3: CASRLARNIQYF. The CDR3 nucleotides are TGTGCCAGCAGGCTCGCCAGAAACATTCAGTACTTC. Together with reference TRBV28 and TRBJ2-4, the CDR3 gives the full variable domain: DVKVTQSSRYLVKRTGEKVFLECVQDMDHENMFWYRQDPGLGLRLIYFSYDVKMKEKGDIPEGYSVSREKKERFSLILESASTNQTSMYLCASRLARNIQYFGAGTRLSVL.

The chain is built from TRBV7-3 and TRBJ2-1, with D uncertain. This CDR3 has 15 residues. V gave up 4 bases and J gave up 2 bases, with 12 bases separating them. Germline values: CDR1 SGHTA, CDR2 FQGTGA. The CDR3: CASSWSLEPYNEQFF. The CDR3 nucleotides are TGTGCCAGCAGCTGGAGCCTGGAGCCCTACAATGAGCAGTTCTTC. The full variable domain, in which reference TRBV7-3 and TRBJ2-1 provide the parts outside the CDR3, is GAGVSQTPSNKVTEKGKYVELRCDPISGHTALYWYRQSLGQGPEFLIYFQGTGAADDSGLPNDRFFAVRPEGSVSTLKIQRTERGDSAVYLCASSWSLEPYNEQFFGPGTRLTVL.

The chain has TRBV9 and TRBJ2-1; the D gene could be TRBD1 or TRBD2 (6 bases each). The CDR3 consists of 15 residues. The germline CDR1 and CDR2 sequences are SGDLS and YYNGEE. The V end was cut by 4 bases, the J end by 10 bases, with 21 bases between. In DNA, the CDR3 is TGTGCCAGCAGCCCCGGACGGGGGCCTACAGAAGAGCAGTTCTTC. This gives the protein CASSPGRGPTEEQFF.

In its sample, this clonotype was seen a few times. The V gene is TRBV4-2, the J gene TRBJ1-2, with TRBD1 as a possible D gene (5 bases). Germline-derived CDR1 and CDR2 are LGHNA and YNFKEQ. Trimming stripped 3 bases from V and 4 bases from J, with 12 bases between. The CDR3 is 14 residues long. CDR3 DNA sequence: TGTGCCAGCAGCCATGGCCAGGGAGGCTATGGCTACACCTTC. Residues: CASSHGQGGYGYTF.

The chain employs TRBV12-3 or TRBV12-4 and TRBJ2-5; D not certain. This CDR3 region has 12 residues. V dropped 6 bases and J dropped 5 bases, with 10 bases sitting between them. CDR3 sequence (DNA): TGTGCCAGCAGGAGCCTTCGGGAGACCCAGTACTTC. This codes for CASRSLRETQYF.